The present entry profiles one T cell receptor (beta chain) with its context. Its antigen is unidentified. This record comes from a study of cytomegalovirus exposure and HLA in healthy donors. Study-wide results and limits: The only immune exposure information that was available was CMV serostatus. One variant, a missense change in DCLRE1C, was linked in a later analysis to TCR beta V- and J-gene trimming. There were 150 or so TCR beta chains listed as cytomegalovirus-associated. Sequencing artifact likely explains a cluster of highly shared sequence variants.

PCR primers comprised 60 Vbeta and 13 Jbeta primers. Assay used: immunoSEQ multiplex PCR; TCRdb lists only in-frame clones, some missing. Here the sample spans about 93,000 clones, 55% to 70% being singletons. CDR1 and CDR2 from the germline V gene are SGHDT and YYEEEE. The V and J ends lost 6 bases and 3 bases respectively, with 12 bases between them. The CDR3 consists of 13 residues. This TCR came from a boy between 5 and 17 years old in good health and CMV-seropositive. Sequenced sample: PBMCs. The chain links TRBV5-6 to TRBJ1-2; D remains unclear. In DNA, the CDR3 is TGTGCCAGCAAATTCCCGGGGTACTATGGCTACACCTTC. It yields the protein CASKFPGYYGYTF.